This T cell receptor (beta chain) came from a study of blood T cell repertoires in COVID-19. About the study: The United States, Italy and Spain provided the acute and convalescent COVID-19 samples.

The protocol was immunoSEQ multiplex PCR, while the TCRdb copy is restricted to in-frame clones and leaves out a portion. Altogether some 250,000 clones are present, around 85% being singletons, with the ten largest covering 3.3%. Self-reported history from a screening survey and questionnaire set each donor's cohort. Sequencing was carried out using PBMCs or T cells enriched from blood (not recorded which). The clonotype comes from a woman aged 40 to 50 with acute COVID-19.

The CDR3 loop reads CASSDRGDSGNTIYF. The CDR3 DNA follows: TGTGCCAGCAGCGACCGGGGGGACTCTGGAAACACCATATATTTT. The chain recombines TRBV9 with TRBJ1-3, with D perhaps matching TRBD1 (5 bases). In germline, CDR1 is SGDLS, CDR2 YYNGEE. Trimming removed 3 bases at V and 0 bases at J, with 10 bases between. This CDR3 comprises 15 residues.